The T cell receptor beta chain under discussion was sequenced for a study of monozygotic twins with inflammatory bowel disease. General study findings and limits: TCRbeta diversity (inverse Simpson) was lower in IBD patients than in healthy co-twins. Support was absent for any single strong signal or clonotype linked to IBD.

Per sample, reverse transcription was split into eight reactions. Researchers used template switching to add UMIs featuring a 6-nucleotide sample barcode. Reprocessing the 5' RACE reads, TCRdb reports a single entry for every CDR3 protein and omits DNA. Its table records about 150,000 distinct CDR3 sequences. This CDR3 region has 16 residues. The germline gives CDR1 SGHNT, CDR2 YYREEE (reference sequence). As for this clonotype: Its antigen remains unidentified.

The V and J genes are TRBV5-4 and TRBJ2-6; without DNA, the TCRdb call of TRBD1 cannot be checked. Sequencing was performed on blood. This sequence originates from a human donor with ulcerative colitis or Crohn's disease, or a healthy co-twin of an affected twin (not recorded which). CDR3 in amino acids: CASSLKGGTGANVLTF.